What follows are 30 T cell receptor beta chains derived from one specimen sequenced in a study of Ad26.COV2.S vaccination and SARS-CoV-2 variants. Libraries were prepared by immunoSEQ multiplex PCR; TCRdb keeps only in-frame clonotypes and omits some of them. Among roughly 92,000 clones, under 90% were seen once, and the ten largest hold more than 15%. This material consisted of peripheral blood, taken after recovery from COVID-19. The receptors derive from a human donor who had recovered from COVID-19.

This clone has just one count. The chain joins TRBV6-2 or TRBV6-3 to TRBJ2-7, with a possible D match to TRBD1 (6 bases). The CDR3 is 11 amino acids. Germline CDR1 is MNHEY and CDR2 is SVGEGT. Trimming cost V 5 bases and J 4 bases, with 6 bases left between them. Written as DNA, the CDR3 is TGTGCCAGCAGTACAGGGTACGAGCAGTACTTC. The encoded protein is CASSTGYEQYF.

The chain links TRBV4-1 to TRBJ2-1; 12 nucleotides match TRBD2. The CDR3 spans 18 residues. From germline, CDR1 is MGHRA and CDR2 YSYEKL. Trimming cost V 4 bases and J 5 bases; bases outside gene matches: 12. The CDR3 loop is CASSLVTGGLAGNNEQFF. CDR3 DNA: TGCGCCAGCAGCCTAGTTACTGGTGGACTAGCGGGGAACAATGAGCAGTTCTTC.

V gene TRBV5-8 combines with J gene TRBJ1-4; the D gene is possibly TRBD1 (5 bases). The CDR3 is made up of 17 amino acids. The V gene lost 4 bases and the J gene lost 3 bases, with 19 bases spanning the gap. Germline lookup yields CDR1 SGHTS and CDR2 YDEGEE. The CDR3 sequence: CASSRTWNLAANEKLFF. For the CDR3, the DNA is TGTGCCAGCAGCCGGACATGGAACTTAGCGGCTAATGAAAAACTGTTTTTT.

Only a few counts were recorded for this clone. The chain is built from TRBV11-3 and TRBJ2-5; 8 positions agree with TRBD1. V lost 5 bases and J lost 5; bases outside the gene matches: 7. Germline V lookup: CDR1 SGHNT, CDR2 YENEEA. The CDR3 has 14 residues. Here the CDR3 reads CASSGQGQRETQYF. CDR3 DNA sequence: TGTGCCAGCAGCGGACAGGGTCAGCGGGAGACCCAGTACTTC.

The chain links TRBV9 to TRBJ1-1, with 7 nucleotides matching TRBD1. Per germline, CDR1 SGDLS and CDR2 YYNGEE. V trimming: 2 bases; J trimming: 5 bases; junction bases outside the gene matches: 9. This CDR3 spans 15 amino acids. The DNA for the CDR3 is TGTGCCAGCAGCGTTAGTGACAGGGAAGATACTGAAGCTTTCTTT. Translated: CASSVSDREDTEAFF.

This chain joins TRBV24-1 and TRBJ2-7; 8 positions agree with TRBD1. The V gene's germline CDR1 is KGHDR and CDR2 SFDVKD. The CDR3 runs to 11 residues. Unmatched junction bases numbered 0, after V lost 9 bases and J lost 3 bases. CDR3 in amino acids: CATGTGYEQYF. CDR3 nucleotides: TGTGCCACCGGGACAGGCTACGAGCAGTACTTC.

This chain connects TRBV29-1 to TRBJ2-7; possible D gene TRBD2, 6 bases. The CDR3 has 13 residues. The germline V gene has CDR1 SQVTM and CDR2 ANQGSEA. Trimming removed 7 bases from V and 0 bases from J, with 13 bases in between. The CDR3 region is CSAGWDFSYEQYF. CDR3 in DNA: TGCAGCGCCGGGTGGGACTTCTCCTACGAGCAGTACTTC.

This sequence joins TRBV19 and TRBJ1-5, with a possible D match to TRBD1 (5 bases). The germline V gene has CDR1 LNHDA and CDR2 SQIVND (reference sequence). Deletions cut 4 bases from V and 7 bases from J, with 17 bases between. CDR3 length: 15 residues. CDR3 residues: CASSTKTGFLQPQHF. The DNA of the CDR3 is TGTGCCAGTAGTACAAAAACAGGTTTCTTACAGCCCCAGCATTTT.

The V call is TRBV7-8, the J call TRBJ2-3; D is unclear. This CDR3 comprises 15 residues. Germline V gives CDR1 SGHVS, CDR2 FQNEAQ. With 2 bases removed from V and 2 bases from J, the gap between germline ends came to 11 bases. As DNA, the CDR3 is TGTGCCAGCAGCTTAACCCCGTTCAACACAGATACGCAGTATTTT. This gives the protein CASSLTPFNTDTQYF.

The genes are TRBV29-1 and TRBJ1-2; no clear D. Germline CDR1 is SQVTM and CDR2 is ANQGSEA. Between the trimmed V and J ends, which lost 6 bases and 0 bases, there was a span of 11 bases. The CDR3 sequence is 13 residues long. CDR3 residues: CSVRTDTNYGYTF. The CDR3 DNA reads TGCAGCGTCCGGACCGATACTAACTATGGCTACACCTTC.

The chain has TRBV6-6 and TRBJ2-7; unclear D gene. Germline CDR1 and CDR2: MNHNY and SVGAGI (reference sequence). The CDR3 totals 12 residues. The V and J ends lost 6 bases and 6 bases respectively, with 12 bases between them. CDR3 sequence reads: CASSQIISEQYF. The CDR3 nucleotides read TGTGCCAGCAGCCAGATAATTTCCGAGCAGTACTTC.

The DNA of the CDR3 is TGTGCCAGCAGCCTGGGACAGCTATATGGCTACACCTTC. Translation: CASSLGQLYGYTF. This chain connects TRBV6-2 or TRBV6-3 to TRBJ1-2, with 7 bases matching TRBD1. Germline CDR1 MNHEY, CDR2 SVGEGT. The CDR3 loop spans 13 amino acids. Trimming cost V 6 bases and J 5 bases; bases outside gene matches: 6.

CDR3 in amino acids: CASRGQGESGYTF. The CDR3 DNA is TGTGCCAGTAGGGGACAGGGGGAGTCTGGCTACACCTTC. This chain joins TRBV19 and TRBJ1-2, with 11 bases lining up with TRBD1. The J segment lost 7 bases and the V segment lost 6 bases, leaving 4 bases of the junction unmatched. Germline-derived CDR1 and CDR2 are LNHDA and SQIVND (reference sequence). The CDR3 contains 13 residues.

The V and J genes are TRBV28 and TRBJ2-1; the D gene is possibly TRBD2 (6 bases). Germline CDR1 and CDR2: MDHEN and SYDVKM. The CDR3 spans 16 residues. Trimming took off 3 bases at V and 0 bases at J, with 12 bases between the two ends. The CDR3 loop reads CASSFGSGASYNEQFF. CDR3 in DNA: TGTGCCAGCAGTTTCGGTAGCGGAGCCTCCTACAATGAGCAGTTCTTC.

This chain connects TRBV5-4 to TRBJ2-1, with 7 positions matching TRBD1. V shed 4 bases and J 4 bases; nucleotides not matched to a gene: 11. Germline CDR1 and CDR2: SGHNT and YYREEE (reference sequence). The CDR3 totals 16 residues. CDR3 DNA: TGTGCCAGCAGCCGTCGGCTTCCGACAGGGTACAATGAGCAGTTCTTC. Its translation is CASSRRLPTGYNEQFF.

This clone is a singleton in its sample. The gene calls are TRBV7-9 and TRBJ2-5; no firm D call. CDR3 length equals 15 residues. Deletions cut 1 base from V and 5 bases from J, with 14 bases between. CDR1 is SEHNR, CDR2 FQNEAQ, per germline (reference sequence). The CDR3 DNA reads TGTGCCAGCAGCTTAGGGACCCTACGACGGGAGACCCAGTACTTC. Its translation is CASSLGTLRRETQYF. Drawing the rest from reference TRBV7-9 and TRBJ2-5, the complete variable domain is DTGVSQNPRHKITKRGQNVTFRCDPISEHNRLYWYRQTLGQGPEFLTYFQNEAQLEKSRLLSDRFSAERPKGSFSTLEIQRTEQGDSAMYLCASSLGTLRRETQYFGPGTRLLVL.

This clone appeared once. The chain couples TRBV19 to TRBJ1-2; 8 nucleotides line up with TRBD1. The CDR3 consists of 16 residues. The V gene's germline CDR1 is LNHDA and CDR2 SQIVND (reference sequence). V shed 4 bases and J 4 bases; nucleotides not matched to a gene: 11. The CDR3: CASSTNRQGSGYGYTF. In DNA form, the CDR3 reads TGTGCCAGTAGTACGAATCGACAGGGGTCGGGCTATGGCTACACCTTC.

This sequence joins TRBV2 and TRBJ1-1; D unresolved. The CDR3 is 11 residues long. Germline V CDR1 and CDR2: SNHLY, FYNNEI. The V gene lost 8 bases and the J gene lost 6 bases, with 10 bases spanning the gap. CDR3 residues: CASLLNAEAFF. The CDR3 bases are TGTGCCAGCCTGCTAAATGCTGAAGCTTTCTTT.

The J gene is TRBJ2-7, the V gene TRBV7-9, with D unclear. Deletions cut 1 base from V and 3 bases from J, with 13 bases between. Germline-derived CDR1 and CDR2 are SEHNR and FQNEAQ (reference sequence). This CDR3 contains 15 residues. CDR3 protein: CASSLDPVGNYEQYF. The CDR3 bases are TGTGCCAGCAGCTTAGACCCGGTGGGGAACTACGAGCAGTACTTC.

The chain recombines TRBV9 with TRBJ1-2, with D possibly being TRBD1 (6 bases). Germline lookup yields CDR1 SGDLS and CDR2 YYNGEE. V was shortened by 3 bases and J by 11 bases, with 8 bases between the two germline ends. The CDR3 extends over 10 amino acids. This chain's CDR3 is CASSGRGYTF. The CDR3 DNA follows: TGTGCCAGCAGCGGGAGGGGGTACACCTTC.

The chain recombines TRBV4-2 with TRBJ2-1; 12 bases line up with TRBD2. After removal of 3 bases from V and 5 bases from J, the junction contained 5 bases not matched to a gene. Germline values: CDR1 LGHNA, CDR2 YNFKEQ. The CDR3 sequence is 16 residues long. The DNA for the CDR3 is TGTGCCAGCAGCCATCTAGCGGGAGGGAACGACAATGAGCAGTTCTTC. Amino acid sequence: CASSHLAGGNDNEQFF.

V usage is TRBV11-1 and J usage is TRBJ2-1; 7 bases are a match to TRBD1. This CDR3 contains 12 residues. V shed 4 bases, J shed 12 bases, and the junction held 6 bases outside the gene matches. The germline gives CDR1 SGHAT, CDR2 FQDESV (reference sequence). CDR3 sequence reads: CASSSSTGPQFF. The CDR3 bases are TGTGCCAGCAGCTCGTCGACAGGGCCGCAGTTCTTC.

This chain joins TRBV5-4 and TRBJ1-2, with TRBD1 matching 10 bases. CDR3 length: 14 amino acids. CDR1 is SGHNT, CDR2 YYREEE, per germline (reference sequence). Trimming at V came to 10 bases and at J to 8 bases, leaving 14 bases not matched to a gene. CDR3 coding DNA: TGTGCCTACAGCGGGCCGGACAGGGGGAAGGGCTACACCTTC. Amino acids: CAYSGPDRGKGYTF.

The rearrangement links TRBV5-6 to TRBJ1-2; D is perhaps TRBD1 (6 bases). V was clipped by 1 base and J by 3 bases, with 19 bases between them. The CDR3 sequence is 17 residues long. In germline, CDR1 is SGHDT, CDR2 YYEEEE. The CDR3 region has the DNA TGTGCCAGCAGCTTGTGGCTTAGGACAGCGGACTACTATGGCTACACCTTC. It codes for CASSLWLRTADYYGYTF.

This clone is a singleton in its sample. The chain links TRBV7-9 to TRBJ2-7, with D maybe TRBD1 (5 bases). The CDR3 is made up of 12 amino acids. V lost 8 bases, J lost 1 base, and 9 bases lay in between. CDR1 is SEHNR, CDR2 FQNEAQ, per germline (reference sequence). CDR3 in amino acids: CASGRASYEQYF. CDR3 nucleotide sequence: TGTGCCAGCGGCAGGGCGTCCTACGAGCAGTACTTC.

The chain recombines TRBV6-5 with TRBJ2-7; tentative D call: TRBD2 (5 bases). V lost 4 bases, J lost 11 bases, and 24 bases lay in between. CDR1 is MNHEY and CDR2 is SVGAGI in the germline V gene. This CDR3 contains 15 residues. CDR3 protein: CASSWFTSSTNGEYF. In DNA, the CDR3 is TGTGCCAGCAGTTGGTTTACTAGTTCCACTAACGGGGAGTACTTC.

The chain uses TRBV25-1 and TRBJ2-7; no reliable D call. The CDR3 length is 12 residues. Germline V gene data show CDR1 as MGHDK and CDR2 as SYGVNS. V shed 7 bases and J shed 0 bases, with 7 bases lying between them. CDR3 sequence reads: CASTSGSYEQYF. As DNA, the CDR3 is TGTGCCAGCACCTCGGGCTCCTACGAGCAGTACTTC.

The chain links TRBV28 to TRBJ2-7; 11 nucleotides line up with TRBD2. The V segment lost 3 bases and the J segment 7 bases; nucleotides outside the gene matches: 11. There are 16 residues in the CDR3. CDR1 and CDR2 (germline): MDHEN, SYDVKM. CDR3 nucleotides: TGTGCCAGCAGTTTCGACCGACTAGCGGGAACACGTGAGCAGTACTTC. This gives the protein CASSFDRLAGTREQYF.

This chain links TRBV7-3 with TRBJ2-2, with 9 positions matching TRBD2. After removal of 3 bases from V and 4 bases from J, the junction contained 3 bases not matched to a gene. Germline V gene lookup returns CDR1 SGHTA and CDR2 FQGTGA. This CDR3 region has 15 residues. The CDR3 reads CASSFSGSVTGELFF. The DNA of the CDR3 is TGTGCCAGCAGCTTTAGCGGGAGCGTCACCGGGGAGCTGTTTTTT.

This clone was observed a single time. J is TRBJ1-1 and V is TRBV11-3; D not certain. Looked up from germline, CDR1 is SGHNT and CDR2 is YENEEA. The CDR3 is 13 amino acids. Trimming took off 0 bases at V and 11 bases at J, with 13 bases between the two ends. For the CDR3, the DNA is TGTGCCAGCAGCTTAGAAAGGCAGCGGGTTGCTTTCTTT. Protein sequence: CASSLERQRVAFF.